This TCR beta chain was recorded in a study of OX40 agonist ivuxolimab in advanced cancers. Study summary: Partial responses were achieved by three patients: one hepatocellular carcinoma, two cutaneous melanoma. Whole-study results and caveats: At 0.1 to 3.0 mg/kg and by week 6, CD4+ and CD8+ T cells in the blood had expanded clonally.

In regard to this clone: What it recognizes is unknown.

The table came from immunoSEQ multiplex PCR; TCRdb's copy has only in-frame clones and leaves some out. Of around 110,000 clones listed, around 90% are singletons. The CDR3 is made up of 15 amino acids. The ends lost 5 bases at V and 6 bases at J; junction bases unmatched: 8. Germline CDR1 is SGHTA and CDR2 is FQGNSA. Exclusion of a patient followed from autoimmune disease history or systemic immunosuppression. The rearrangement uses TRBV7-2 and TRBJ1-5; 9 bases are shared with TRBD1. The TCR comes from an adult with an advanced solid tumor such as melanoma, head and neck, liver or kidney cancer. This sample comprised CD4+ or CD8+ T cells sorted from blood, obtained in a trial of the OX40 agonist ivuxolimab. This CDR3 reads CASSPGQGFVQPQHF. The CDR3 region has the DNA TGTGCCAGCAGCCCGGGACAGGGTTTCGTTCAGCCCCAGCATTTT.